A selection of T cell receptor beta chains follows, all from one sample in a study. TCRdb fed the RT-PCR reads into MiXCR, producing one record per CDR3 protein. The data hold hundreds of thousands of distinct CDR3 sequences, with more than 13% observed a single time. The specimen was memory CD4+ T cells from blood. The receptor set was obtained from a female donor in good health, serving as a healthy control. Both conserved end residues are part of each CDR3. D genes are given only for firm matches. Size is omitted from some rows. Given values are once, few, many or a class for expanded clones.

j_call | clone_size | d_call | v_call | cdr3_aa | cdr3_nt
TRBJ1-5 | few | TRBD1 | TRBV7-2 | CASSLKPGQGAGGNQPQHF | TGTGCCAGCAGCTTAAAACCGGGACAGGGGGCTGGCGGCAATCAGCCCCAGCATTTT
TRBJ2-1 | . | . | TRBV15 | CATLNYNEQFF | TGTGCCACCCTAAACTACAATGAGCAGTTCTTC
TRBJ2-5 | many | TRBD2 | TRBV6-5 | CASSYFPLAGDEETQYF | TGTGCCAGCAGTTACTTCCCCTTAGCGGGAGATGAGGAGACCCAGTACTTC
TRBJ2-1 | many | . | TRBV6-5 | CASMGPASYNEQFF | TGTGCCAGCATGGGTCCGGCCTCCTACAATGAGCAGTTCTTC
TRBJ1-4 | few | . | TRBV27 | CASSLAYATNEKLFF | TGTGCCAGCAGTTTAGCATACGCAACTAATGAAAAACTGTTTTTT
TRBJ2-1 | few | . | TRBV12-3/TRBV12-4 | CASSLWEINEQFF | TGTGCCAGCAGTTTGTGGGAGATAAATGAGCAGTTCTTC
TRBJ2-7 | many | . | TRBV5-5 | CASTPRWQVSEQYF | TGTGCCAGCACCCCCCGGTGGCAGGTCTCCGAGCAGTACTTC
TRBJ2-5 | many | . | TRBV6-5 | CASRTRAGGTETQYF | TGTGCCAGCAGGACCCGGGCGGGCGGGACGGAGACCCAGTACTTC
TRBJ2-3 | . | . | TRBV3-1 | CASSQLGAPDTQYF | TGTGCCAGCAGCCAACTAGGGGCTCCAGATACGCAGTATTTT
TRBJ1-4 | few | . | TRBV7-9 | CASSLGTGALNEKLFF | TGTGCCAGCAGCTTAGGGACTGGAGCCCTTAATGAAAAACTGTTTTTT
TRBJ2-5 | many | TRBD2 | TRBV7-9 | CASSLGGTSRETQYF | TGTGCCAGCAGCTTAGGAGGGACTAGTCGAGAGACCCAGTACTTC
TRBJ2-1 | few | TRBD2 | TRBV3-1 | CASSPVPSGVPYEQFF | TGTGCCAGCAGCCCCGTCCCTAGCGGGGTTCCGTATGAGCAGTTCTTC
TRBJ2-3 | few | TRBD2 | TRBV18 | CASSPTSGDFTDTQYF | TGTGCCAGCTCACCAACTAGCGGGGATTTCACAGATACGCAGTATTTT
TRBJ2-4 | many | . | TRBV6-5 | CASSEQLRSNIQYF | TGTGCCAGCAGTGAACAGTTGCGTTCGAACATTCAGTACTTC